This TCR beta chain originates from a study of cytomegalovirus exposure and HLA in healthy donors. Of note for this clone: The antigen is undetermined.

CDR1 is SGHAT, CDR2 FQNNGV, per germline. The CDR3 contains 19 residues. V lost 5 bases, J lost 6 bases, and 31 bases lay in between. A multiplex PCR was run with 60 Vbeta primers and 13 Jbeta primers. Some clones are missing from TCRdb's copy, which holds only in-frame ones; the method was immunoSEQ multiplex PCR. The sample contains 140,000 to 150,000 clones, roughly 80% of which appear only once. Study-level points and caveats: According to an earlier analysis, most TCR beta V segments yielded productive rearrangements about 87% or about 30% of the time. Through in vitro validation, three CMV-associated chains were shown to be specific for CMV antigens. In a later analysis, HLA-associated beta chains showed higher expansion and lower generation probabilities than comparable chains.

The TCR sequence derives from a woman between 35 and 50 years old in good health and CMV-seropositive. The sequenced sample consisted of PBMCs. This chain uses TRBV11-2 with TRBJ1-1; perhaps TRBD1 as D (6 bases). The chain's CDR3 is CASSQNHDRLGTVDSEAFF. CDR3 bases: TGTGCCAGCAGCCAAAATCACGACAGGTTGGGAACGGTCGACTCTGAAGCTTTCTTT. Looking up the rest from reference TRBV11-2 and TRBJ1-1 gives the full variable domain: EAGVAQSPRYKIIEKRQSVAFWCNPISGHATLYWYQQILGQGPKLLIQFQNNGVVDDSQLPKDRFSAERLKGVDSTLKIQPAKLEDSAVYLCASSQNHDRLGTVDSEAFFGQGTRLTVV.